The subject of this entry is one TCR beta chain. Its antigen is as yet unknown. Via MiXCR, TCRdb re-called the 5' RACE reads, giving one row per CDR3 protein. The sample consists of about 150,000 distinct CDR3 sequences, roughly 30% of them appearing once. CDR1 is KGHSH and CDR2 is LQKENI in the germline V gene. The CDR3 contains 14 residues. J was trimmed by 6 bases and V by 2 bases; bases with no gene match: 6. The data stem from a study of CD8 T cells in ankylosing spondylitis. Overall study findings and caveats: Disease-linked clones reportedly concentrated significantly in matched ankylosing spondylitis synovial fluid. Past research had described some motif variants in reactive arthritis synovial fluid and blood. What appeared characteristic of ankylosing spondylitis blood was a TCR beta motif of eight highly homologous variants.

The receptor was isolated from a male donor with ankylosing spondylitis. Sequenced sample: synovial fluid, either unsorted or a sorted T cell fraction (not recorded which). The chain links TRBV18 to TRBJ2-7; 8 bases line up with TRBD1. The CDR3 DNA follows: TGTGCCAGCTCACCATCGACAGGGGCGGGCGAGCAGTACTTC. Its translation: CASSPSTGAGEQYF.